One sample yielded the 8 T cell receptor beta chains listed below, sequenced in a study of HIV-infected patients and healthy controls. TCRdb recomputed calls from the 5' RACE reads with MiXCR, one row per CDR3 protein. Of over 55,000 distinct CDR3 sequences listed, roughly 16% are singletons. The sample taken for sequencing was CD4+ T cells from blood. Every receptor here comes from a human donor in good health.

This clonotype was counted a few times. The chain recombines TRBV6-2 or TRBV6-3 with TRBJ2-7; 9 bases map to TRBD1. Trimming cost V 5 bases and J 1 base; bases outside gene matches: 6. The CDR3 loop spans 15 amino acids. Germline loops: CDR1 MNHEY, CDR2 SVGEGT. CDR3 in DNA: TGTGCCAGCAGTGCCTCCGGGACAGGGTCCTACGAGCAGTACTTC. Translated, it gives CASSASGTGSYEQYF.

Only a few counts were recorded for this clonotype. CDR3 sequence: CASSQAQGSEQYF. CDR3 in DNA: TGCGCCAGCAGCCAAGCGCAGGGATCCGAGCAGTACTTC. V is TRBV4-3 and J is TRBJ2-7; maybe TRBD1 (5 bases). Germline assignment: CDR1 LGHNA and CDR2 YSLEER. This CDR3 has 13 residues. V dropped 1 base and J dropped 6 bases, with 10 bases sitting between them.

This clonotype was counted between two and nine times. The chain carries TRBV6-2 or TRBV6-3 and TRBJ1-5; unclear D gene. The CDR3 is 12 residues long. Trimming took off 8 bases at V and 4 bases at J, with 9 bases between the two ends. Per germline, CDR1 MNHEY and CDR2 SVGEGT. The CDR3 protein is CASGGPNQPQHF. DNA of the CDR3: TGTGCCAGCGGAGGGCCAAATCAGCCCCAGCATTTT.

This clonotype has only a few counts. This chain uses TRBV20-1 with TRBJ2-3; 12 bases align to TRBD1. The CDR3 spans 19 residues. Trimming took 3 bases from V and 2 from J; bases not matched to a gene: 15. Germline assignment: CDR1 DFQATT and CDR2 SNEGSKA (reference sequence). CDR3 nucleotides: TGCAGTGCTAGCCAAACCGGGACAGGGGGCTTTTGGGACACAGATACGCAGTATTTT. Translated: CSASQTGTGGFWDTDTQYF.

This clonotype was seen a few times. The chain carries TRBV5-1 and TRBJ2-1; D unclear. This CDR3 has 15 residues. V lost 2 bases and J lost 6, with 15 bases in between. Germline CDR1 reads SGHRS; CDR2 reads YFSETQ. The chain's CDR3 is CASSFEFPESNEQFF. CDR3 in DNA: TGCGCCAGCAGCTTTGAGTTCCCGGAGAGCAATGAGCAGTTCTTC.

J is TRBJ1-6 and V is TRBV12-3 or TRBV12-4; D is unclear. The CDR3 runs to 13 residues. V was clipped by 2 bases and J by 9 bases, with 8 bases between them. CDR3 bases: TGTGCCAGCAGTTTACGCGGCAGTTCACCCCTCCACTTT. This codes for CASSLRGSSPLHF.

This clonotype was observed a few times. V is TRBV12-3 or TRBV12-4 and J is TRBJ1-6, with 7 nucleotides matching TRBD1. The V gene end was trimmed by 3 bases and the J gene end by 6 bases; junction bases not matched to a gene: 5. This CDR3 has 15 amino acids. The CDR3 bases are TGTGCCAGCAGTTTGGACGACAGGGCTAATTCACCCCTCCACTTT. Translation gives CASSLDDRANSPLHF.

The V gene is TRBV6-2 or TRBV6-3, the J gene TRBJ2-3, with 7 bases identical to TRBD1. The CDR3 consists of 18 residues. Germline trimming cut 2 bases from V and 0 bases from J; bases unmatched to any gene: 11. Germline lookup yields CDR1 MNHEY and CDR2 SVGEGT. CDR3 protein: CASSYVIGDRRSTDTQYF. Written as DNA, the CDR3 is TGTGCCAGCAGTTACGTGATCGGGGACAGACGTAGCACAGATACGCAGTATTTT.